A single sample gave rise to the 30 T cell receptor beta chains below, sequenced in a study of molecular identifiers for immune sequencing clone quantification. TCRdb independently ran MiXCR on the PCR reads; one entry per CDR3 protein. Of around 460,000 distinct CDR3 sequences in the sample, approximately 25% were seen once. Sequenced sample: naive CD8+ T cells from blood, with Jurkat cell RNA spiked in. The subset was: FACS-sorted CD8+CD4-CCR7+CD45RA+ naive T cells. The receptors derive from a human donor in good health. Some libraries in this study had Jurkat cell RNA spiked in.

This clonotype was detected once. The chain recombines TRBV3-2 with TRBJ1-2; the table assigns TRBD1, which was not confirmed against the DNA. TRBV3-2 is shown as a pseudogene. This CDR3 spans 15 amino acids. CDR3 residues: CASSQEWTGPYGYTF. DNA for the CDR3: TGTGCCAGCAGCCAAGAATGGACAGGGCCCTATGGCTACACCTTC.

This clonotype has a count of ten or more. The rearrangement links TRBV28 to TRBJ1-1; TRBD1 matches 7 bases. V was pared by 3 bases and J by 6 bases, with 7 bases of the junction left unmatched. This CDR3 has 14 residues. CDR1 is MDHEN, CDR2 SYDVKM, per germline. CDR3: CASSFGTGVSEAFF. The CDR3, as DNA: TGTGCCAGCAGTTTTGGTACAGGGGTGTCTGAAGCTTTCTTT.

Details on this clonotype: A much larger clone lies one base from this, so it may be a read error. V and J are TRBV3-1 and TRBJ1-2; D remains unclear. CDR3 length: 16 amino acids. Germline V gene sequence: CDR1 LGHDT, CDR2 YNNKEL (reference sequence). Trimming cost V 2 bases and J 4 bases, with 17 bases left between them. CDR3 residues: CASSQMASGRAYGYTF. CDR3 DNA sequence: TGTGCCAGCAGCCAAATGGCGTCAGGAAGGGCCTATGGCTACACCTTC. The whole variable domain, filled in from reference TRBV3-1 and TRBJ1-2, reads DTAVSQTPKYLVTQMGNDKSIKCEQNLGHDTMYWYKQDSKKFLKIMFSYNNKELIINETVPNRFSPKSPDKAHLNLHINSLELGDSAVYFCASSQMASGRAYGYTFGSGTRLTVV.

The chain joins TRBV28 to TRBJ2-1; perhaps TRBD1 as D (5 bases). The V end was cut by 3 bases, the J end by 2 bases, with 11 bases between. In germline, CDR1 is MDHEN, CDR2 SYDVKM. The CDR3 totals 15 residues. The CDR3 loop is CASSFRQGPYNEQFF. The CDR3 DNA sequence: TGTGCCAGCAGTTTTCGGCAGGGTCCCTACAATGAGCAGTTCTTC.

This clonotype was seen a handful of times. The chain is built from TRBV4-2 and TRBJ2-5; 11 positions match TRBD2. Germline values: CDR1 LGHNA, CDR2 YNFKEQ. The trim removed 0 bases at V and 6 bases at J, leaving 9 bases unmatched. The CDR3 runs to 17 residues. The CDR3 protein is CASSQEIRLAGGKTQYF. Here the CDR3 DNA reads TGTGCCAGCAGCCAAGAAATCCGGCTAGCGGGAGGAAAGACCCAGTACTTC.

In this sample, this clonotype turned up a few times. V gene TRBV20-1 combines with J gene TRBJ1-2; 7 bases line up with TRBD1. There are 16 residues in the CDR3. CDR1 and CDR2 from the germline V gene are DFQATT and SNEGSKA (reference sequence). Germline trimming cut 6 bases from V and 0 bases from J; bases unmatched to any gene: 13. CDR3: CSALTGQALSNYGYTF. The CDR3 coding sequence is TGCAGTGCCCTTACTGGACAGGCGCTCTCTAACTATGGCTACACCTTC.

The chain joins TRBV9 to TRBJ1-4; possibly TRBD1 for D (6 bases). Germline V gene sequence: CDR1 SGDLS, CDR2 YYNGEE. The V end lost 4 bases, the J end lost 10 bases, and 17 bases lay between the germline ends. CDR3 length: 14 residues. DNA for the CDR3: TGTGCCAGCAGCCTTAGGGGCGAAGGGGGAAAACTGTTTTTT. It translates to CASSLRGEGGKLFF.

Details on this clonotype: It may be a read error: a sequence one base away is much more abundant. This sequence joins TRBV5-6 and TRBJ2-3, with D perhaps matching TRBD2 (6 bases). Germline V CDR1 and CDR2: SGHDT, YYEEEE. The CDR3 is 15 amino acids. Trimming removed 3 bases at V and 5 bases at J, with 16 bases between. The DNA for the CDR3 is TGTGCCAGCAGCTGGGAAAGGACTAAGAGAGATACGCAGTATTTT. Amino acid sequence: CASSWERTKRDTQYF.

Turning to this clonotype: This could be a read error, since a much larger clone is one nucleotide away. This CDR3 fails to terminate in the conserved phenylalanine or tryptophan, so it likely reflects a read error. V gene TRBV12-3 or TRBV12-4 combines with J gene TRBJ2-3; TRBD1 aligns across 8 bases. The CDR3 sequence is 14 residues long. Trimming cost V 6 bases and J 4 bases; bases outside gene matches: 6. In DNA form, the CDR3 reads TGTGCCAGCAGAGACAGGGGACGGCCAGATACGCAGTATTTA. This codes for CASRDRGRPDTQYL.

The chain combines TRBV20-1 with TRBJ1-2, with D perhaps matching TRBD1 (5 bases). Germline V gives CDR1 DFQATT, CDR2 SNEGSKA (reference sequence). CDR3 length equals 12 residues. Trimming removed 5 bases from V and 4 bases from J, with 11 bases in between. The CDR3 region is CSARSDSYGYTF. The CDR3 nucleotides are TGCAGTGCTCGGTCCGACAGCTATGGCTACACCTTC.

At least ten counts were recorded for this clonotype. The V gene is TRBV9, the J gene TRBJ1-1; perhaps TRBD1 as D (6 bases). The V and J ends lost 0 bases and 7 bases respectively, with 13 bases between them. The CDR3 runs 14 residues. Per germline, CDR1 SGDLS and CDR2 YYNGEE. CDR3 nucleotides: TGTGCCAGCAGCGTAGGAGGGGGGGTTGATGAAGCTTTCTTT. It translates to CASSVGGGVDEAFF.

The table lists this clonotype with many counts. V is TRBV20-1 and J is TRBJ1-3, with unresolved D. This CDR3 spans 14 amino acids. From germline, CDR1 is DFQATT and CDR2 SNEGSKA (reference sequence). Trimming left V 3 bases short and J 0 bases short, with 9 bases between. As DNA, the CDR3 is TGCAGTGCTAGGGAACTCAACTCTGGAAACACCATATATTTT. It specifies CSARELNSGNTIYF.

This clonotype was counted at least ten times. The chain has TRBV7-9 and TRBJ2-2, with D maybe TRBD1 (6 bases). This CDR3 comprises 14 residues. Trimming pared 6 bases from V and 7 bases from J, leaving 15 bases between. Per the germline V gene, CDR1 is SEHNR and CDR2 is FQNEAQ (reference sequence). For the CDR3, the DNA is TGTGCCAGCAGTTTCCAAGGGGGTAACGGGGAGCTGTTTTTT. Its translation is CASSFQGGNGELFF.

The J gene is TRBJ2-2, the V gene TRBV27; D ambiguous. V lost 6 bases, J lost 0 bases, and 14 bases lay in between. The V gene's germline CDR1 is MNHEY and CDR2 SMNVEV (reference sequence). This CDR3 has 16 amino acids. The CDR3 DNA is TGTGCCAGCAGCCCAGCCCGAACCTCGAACACCGGGGAGCTGTTTTTT. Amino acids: CASSPARTSNTGELFF.

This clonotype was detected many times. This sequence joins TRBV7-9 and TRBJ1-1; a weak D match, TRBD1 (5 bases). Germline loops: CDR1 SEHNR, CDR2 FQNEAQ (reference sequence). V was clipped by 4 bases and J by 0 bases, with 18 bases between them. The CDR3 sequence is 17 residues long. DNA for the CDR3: TGTGCCAGCAGCTCGCCCCAGAACAGGTTCATGAACACTGAAGCTTTCTTT. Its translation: CASSSPQNRFMNTEAFF. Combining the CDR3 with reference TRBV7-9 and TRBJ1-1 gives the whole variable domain DTGVSQNPRHKITKRGQNVTFRCDPISEHNRLYWYRQTLGQGPEFLTYFQNEAQLEKSRLLSDRFSAERPKGSFSTLEIQRTEQGDSAMYLCASSSPQNRFMNTEAFFGQGTRLTVV.

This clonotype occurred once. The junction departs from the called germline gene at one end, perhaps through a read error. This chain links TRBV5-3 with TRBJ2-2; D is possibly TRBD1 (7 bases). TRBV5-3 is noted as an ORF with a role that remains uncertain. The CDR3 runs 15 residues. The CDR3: CASSFWSGGLGALFF. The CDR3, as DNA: TGTGCCAGCAGCTTTTGGTCAGGGGGACTTGGCGCGCTGTTTTTT.

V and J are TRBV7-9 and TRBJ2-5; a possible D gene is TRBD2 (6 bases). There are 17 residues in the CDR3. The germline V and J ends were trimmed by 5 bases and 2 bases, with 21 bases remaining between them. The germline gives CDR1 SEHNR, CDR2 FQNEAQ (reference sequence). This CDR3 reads CASSTDRLGLEQETQYF. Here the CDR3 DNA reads TGTGCCAGCAGCACCGACCGACTGGGACTGGAACAAGAGACCCAGTACTTC.

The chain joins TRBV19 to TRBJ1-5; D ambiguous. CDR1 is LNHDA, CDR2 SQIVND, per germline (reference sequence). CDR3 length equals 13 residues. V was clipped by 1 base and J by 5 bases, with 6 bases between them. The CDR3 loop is CASSIVGHQPQHF. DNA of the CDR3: TGTGCCAGTAGTATAGTTGGGCATCAGCCCCAGCATTTT.

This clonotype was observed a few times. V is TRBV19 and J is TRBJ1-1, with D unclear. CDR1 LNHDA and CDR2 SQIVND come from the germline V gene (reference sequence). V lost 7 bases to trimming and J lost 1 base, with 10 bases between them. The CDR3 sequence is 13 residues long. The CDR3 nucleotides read TGTGCCAGTATGAACGGATGGAACACTGAAGCTTTCTTT. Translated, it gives CASMNGWNTEAFF.

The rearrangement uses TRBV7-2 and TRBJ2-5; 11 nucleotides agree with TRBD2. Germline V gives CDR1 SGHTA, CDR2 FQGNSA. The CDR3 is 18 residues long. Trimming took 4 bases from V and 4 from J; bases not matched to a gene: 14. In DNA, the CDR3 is TGTGCCAGCAGCTACCCTCCCGGAACTAGCGGGGGCTTAGAGACCCAGTACTTC. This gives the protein CASSYPPGTSGGLETQYF.

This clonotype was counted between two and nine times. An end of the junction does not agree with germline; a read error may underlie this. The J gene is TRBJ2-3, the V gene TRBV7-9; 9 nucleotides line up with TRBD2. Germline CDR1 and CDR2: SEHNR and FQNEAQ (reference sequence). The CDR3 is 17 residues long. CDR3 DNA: TGTACCAGCAGCTTAGCGGGAGACAACCGCGACACAGATACGCAGTATTTT. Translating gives CTSSLAGDNRDTDTQYF.

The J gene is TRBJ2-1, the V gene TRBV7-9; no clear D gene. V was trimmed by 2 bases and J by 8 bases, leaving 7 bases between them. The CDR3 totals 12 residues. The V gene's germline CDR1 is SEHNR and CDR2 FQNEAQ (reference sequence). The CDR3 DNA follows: TGTGCCAGCAGCTTATCAAAAGATGAGCAGTTCTTC. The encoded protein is CASSLSKDEQFF.

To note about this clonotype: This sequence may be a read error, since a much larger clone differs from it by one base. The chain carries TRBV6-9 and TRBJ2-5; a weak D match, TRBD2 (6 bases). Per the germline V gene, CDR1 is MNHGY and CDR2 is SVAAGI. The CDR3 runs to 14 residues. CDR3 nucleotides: TGTACCAGAGAGCCCGGGAGAGATCAAGAGACCCAGTACTTC. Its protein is CTREPGRDQETQYF.

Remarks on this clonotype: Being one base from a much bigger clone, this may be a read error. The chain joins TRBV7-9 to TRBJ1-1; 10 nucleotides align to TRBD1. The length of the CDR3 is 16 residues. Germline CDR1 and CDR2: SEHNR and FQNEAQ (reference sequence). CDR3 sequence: CASISGQGVSRAEASF. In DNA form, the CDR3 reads TGTGCCAGCATCAGTGGACAGGGGGTGTCTCGGGCTGAAGCTTCCTTT. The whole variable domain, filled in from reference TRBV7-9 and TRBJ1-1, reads DTGVSQNPRHKITKRGQNVTFRCDPISEHNRLYWYRQTLGQGPEFLTYFQNEAQLEKSRLLSDRFSAERPKGSFSTLEIQRTEQGDSAMYLCASISGQGVSRAEASFGQGTRLTVV.

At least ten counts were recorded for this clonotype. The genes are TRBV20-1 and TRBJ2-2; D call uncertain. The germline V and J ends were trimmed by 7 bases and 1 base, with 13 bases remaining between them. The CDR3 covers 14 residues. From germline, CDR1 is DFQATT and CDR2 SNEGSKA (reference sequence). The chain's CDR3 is CSVAGTMNTGELFF. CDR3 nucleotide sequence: TGCAGTGTTGCCGGAACCATGAACACCGGGGAGCTGTTTTTT.

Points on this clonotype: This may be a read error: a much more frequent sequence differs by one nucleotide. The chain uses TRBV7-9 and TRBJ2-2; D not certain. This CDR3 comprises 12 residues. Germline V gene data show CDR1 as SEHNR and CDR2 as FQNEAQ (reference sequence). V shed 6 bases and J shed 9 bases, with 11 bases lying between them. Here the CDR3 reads CASSRSARELFF. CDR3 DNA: TGTGCCAGCAGTCGGTCCGCCAGGGAGCTGTTTTTT.

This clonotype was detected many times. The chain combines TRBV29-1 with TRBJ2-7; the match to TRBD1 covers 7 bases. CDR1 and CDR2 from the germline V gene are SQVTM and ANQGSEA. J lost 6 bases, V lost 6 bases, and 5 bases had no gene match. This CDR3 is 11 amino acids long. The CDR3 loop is CSVETGIEQYF. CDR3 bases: TGCAGCGTGGAGACAGGGATCGAGCAGTACTTC.

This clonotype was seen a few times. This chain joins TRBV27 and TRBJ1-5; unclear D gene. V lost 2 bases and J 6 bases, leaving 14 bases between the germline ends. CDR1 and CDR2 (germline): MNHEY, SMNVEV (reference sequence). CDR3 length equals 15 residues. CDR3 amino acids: CASSLVAGIGQPQHF. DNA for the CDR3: TGTGCCAGCAGTTTAGTGGCTGGTATCGGTCAGCCCCAGCATTTT.

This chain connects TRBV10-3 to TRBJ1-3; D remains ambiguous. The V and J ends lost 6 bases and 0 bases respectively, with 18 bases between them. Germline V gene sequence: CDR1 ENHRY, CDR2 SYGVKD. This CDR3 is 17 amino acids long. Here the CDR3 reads CAIRPLLEHSSGNTIYF. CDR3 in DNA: TGTGCCATCAGGCCCCTCTTGGAACACAGCTCTGGAAACACCATATATTTT.

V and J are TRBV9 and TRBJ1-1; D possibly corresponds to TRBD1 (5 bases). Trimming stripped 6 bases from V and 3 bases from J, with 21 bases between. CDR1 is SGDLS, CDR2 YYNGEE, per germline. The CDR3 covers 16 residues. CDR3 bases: TGTGCCAGCACCCATAACGGGCAGGGTGATTACACTGAAGCTTTCTTT. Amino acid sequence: CASTHNGQGDYTEAFF.